These T cell receptor beta chains were read from a single sample in a study of beta chain features in type 1 diabetes. Sequencing was performed with immunoSEQ multiplex PCR; in TCRdb, only in-frame clones are kept and a portion is missing. The data show roughly 350,000 clones, with about 10% seen just once and about 0.63% held by the top ten. Sequencing was carried out using central memory CD4+ T cells from blood. Every receptor here comes from a man under 40 with type 1 diabetes. Each CDR3 is given with its conserved first and last residue. The D gene is left open where the match is weak. The listing skips clone size in some rows; elsewhere it reads once, few, many or a size class.

clone size: few
J gene: TRBJ2-7
V gene: TRBV5-1
D gene: -
CDR3 DNA: TGCGCCAGCAGCATACGGCAGGGCGACGAGCAGTACTTC
CDR3 protein: CASSIRQGDEQYF

clone size: few
J gene: TRBJ2-7
V gene: TRBV6-6
D gene: -
CDR3 DNA: TGTGCCAGCAGTTACGGGCGACTGCTTTACGAGCAGTACTTC
CDR3 protein: CASSYGRLLYEQYF

clone size: -
J gene: TRBJ2-1
V gene: TRBV7-2
D gene: -
CDR3 DNA: TGTGCCAGCAGCTTAGCGGGGCTTTGGAATGAGCAGTTCTTC
CDR3 protein: CASSLAGLWNEQFF

clone size: -
J gene: TRBJ2-1
V gene: TRBV6-5
D gene: -
CDR3 DNA: TGTGCCAGCAGTTACTTGCGGTACAATGAGCAGTTCTTC
CDR3 protein: CASSYLRYNEQFF

clone size: -
J gene: TRBJ2-3
V gene: TRBV21-1
D gene: -
CDR3 DNA: TGTGCCAGCAGCAAGGCTATAGCGGCAAGGGATACGCAGTATTTT
CDR3 protein: CASSKAIAARDTQYF

clone size: -
J gene: TRBJ2-3
V gene: TRBV9
D gene: -
CDR3 DNA: TGTGCCAGCAGCGTAGAGGTCCGAGCAGATACGCAGTATTTT
CDR3 protein: CASSVEVRADTQYF

clone size: few
J gene: TRBJ1-2
V gene: TRBV28
D gene: -
CDR3 DNA: TGTGCCAGCAGTTTAAGGGCCTATGGCTACACCTTC
CDR3 protein: CASSLRAYGYTF

clone size: few
J gene: TRBJ2-7
V gene: TRBV18
D gene: TRBD1
CDR3 DNA: TGTGCCAGCTCACGTACAGGGGGCTCCTACGAGCAGTACTTC
CDR3 protein: CASSRTGGSYEQYF

clone size: few
J gene: TRBJ1-4
V gene: TRBV5-1
D gene: -
CDR3 DNA: TGCGCCAGCAGCAGTGGGCAGAATAATGAAAAACTGTTTTTT
CDR3 protein: CASSSGQNNEKLFF

clone size: -
J gene: TRBJ2-3
V gene: TRBV5-1
D gene: TRBD1
CDR3 DNA: TGCGCCAGCACGGGTAGGGACAGTCACACAGATACGCAGTATTTT
CDR3 protein: CASTGRDSHTDTQYF

clone size: many
J gene: TRBJ2-7
V gene: TRBV5-8
D gene: -
CDR3 DNA: TGTGCCAGCAGTTGGGGCTACGAGCAGTACTTC
CDR3 protein: CASSWGYEQYF

clone size: many
J gene: TRBJ1-1
V gene: TRBV21-1
D gene: -
CDR3 DNA: TGTGCCAGCGGCATATGTAAGGGAGGCACTGAAGCTTTCTTT
CDR3 protein: CASGICKGGTEAFF

clone size: -
J gene: TRBJ1-1
V gene: TRBV14
D gene: -
CDR3 DNA: TGTGCCAGCAGCGGGCAGGGAGGCACTGAAGCTTTCTTT
CDR3 protein: CASSGQGGTEAFF

clone size: many
J gene: TRBJ2-2
V gene: TRBV5-1
D gene: -
CDR3 DNA: TGCGCCAGCAGCTTACTAAGTGGGATTGGGGAGCTGTTTTTT
CDR3 protein: CASSLLSGIGELFF

clone size: few
J gene: TRBJ1-1
V gene: TRBV28
D gene: -
CDR3 DNA: TGTGCCAGCATTGCGACTCTGAACACTGAAGCTTTCTTT
CDR3 protein: CASIATLNTEAFF

clone size: once
J gene: TRBJ1-4
V gene: TRBV6-6
D gene: -
CDR3 DNA: TGTGCCAGCAGCGGGAGAAATGAAAAACTGTTTTTT
CDR3 protein: CASSGRNEKLFF

clone size: many
J gene: TRBJ2-3
V gene: TRBV14
D gene: TRBD2
CDR3 DNA: TGTGCCAGCAGCCAAGATCGGGCGGGAGGGCCCGCAGATACGCAGTATTTT
CDR3 protein: CASSQDRAGGPADTQYF

clone size: many
J gene: TRBJ1-4
V gene: TRBV5-4
D gene: TRBD1
CDR3 DNA: TGTGCCAGCAGCTCCGGACAGGAGGCAACTAATGAAAAACTGTTTTTT
CDR3 protein: CASSSGQEATNEKLFF

clone size: few
J gene: TRBJ2-7
V gene: TRBV5-1
D gene: -
CDR3 DNA: TGCGCCAGCAGCTCAACTAGTACCTACGAGCAGTACTTC
CDR3 protein: CASSSTSTYEQYF

clone size: many
J gene: TRBJ2-5
V gene: TRBV11-2
D gene: TRBD2
CDR3 DNA: TGTGCCAGCAGCTCGTGGGAGGGCGTAGAGACCCAGTACTTC
CDR3 protein: CASSSWEGVETQYF

clone size: -
J gene: TRBJ2-7
V gene: TRBV6-5
D gene: TRBD1
CDR3 DNA: TGTGCCATCAGTGACGGGACAGGGCCCTACGAGCAGTACTTC
CDR3 protein: CAISDGTGPYEQYF

clone size: few
J gene: TRBJ2-1
V gene: TRBV7-8
D gene: -
CDR3 DNA: TGTGCCAGCAGCTTTCGGCAGGGCAGTGAGCAGTTCTTC
CDR3 protein: CASSFRQGSEQFF

clone size: -
J gene: TRBJ1-2
V gene: TRBV28
D gene: TRBD1
CDR3 DNA: TGTGCCAGCAGTATTCAACAGGGGGACTATGGCTACACCTTC
CDR3 protein: CASSIQQGDYGYTF

clone size: -
J gene: TRBJ2-5
V gene: TRBV30
D gene: -
CDR3 DNA: TGTGCCTGGGGGCTACAAGAGACCCAGTACTTC
CDR3 protein: CAWGLQETQYF

clone size: few
J gene: TRBJ2-1
V gene: TRBV6-6
D gene: -
CDR3 DNA: TGTGCCAGCAGTTTCGGGACACGGGACCGGGGAGAGCAGTTCTTC
CDR3 protein: CASSFGTRDRGEQFF

clone size: few
J gene: TRBJ2-7
V gene: TRBV25-1
D gene: -
CDR3 DNA: TGTGCCAGCAGTCCGGCCGGAAAATCCTACGAGCAGTACTTC
CDR3 protein: CASSPAGKSYEQYF

clone size: -
J gene: TRBJ1-1
V gene: TRBV6-5
D gene: -
CDR3 DNA: TGTGCCAGCAGTTTGACCACAGGGCTCGGAGCTTTCTTT
CDR3 protein: CASSLTTGLGAFF

clone size: -
J gene: TRBJ2-7
V gene: TRBV15
D gene: TRBD1
CDR3 DNA: TGTGCCACCAGCAGAGATGGGACAGGGAACTACGAGCAGTACTTC
CDR3 protein: CATSRDGTGNYEQYF

clone size: many
J gene: TRBJ2-7
V gene: TRBV6-1
D gene: -
CDR3 DNA: TGTGCCAGCAGTGAGGAAGCCCGGAGGAGTCCATACTTC
CDR3 protein: CASSEEARRSPYF

clone size: many
J gene: TRBJ2-3
V gene: TRBV2
D gene: TRBD2
CDR3 DNA: TGTGCCAGCAGCGCCGAGGGGACTAGCGGGAGGGCCTTAGATACGCAGTATTTT
CDR3 protein: CASSAEGTSGRALDTQYF

clone size: few
J gene: TRBJ1-5
V gene: TRBV21-1
D gene: -
CDR3 DNA: TGTGCCAGCAGCACCTTACCGGTCGGGCCCCAGCATTTT
CDR3 protein: CASSTLPVGPQHF

clone size: few
J gene: TRBJ2-2
V gene: TRBV19
D gene: TRBD2
CDR3 DNA: TGTGCCAGTAGTATGCCTAGCGGGCCGAACACCGGGGAGCTGTTTTTT
CDR3 protein: CASSMPSGPNTGELFF

clone size: -
J gene: TRBJ2-5
V gene: TRBV10-3
D gene: TRBD1
CDR3 DNA: TGTGCCCTGTCGGGACAGGGGGCGGAGACCCAGTACTTC
CDR3 protein: CALSGQGAETQYF

clone size: -
J gene: TRBJ1-2
V gene: TRBV11-2
D gene: TRBD1
CDR3 DNA: TGTGCCAGCAGCTTAAGGACAGGTGCTAACTATGGCTACACCTTC
CDR3 protein: CASSLRTGANYGYTF

clone size: -
J gene: TRBJ1-2
V gene: TRBV2
D gene: -
CDR3 DNA: TGTGCCAGCAGTGACGCTTCCAGGGGTGATGGCTACACCTTC
CDR3 protein: CASSDASRGDGYTF

clone size: few
J gene: TRBJ2-3
V gene: TRBV15
D gene: TRBD1
CDR3 DNA: TGTGCCACCAGCAGAGATAAGGGACAGCATAGCACAGATACGCAGTATTTT
CDR3 protein: CATSRDKGQHSTDTQYF

clone size: few
J gene: TRBJ2-2
V gene: TRBV5-1
D gene: TRBD1
CDR3 DNA: TGCGCCAGCAGCTTCACAGGGGAGATTGCCGGGGAGCTGTTTTTT
CDR3 protein: CASSFTGEIAGELFF

clone size: few
J gene: TRBJ1-4
V gene: TRBV5-4
D gene: TRBD1
CDR3 DNA: TGTGCCAGCAGCTTGGGACAGGGATATGAAAAACTGTTTTTT
CDR3 protein: CASSLGQGYEKLFF

clone size: -
J gene: TRBJ1-3
V gene: TRBV7-9
D gene: -
CDR3 DNA: TGTGCCAGCAGCCCGATCCGAAGCAGTCCAATATATTTT
CDR3 protein: CASSPIRSSPIYF

clone size: few
J gene: TRBJ2-1
V gene: TRBV11-2
D gene: -
CDR3 DNA: TGTGCCAGCAGCTTAGAACTAGTAGCGAATGAGCAGTTCTTC
CDR3 protein: CASSLELVANEQFF

clone size: -
J gene: TRBJ2-2
V gene: TRBV30
D gene: -
CDR3 DNA: TGTGCCTGGAGCATGGGGGCGCGCACCGGGGAGCTGTTTTTT
CDR3 protein: CAWSMGARTGELFF

clone size: many
J gene: TRBJ1-3
V gene: TRBV9
D gene: -
CDR3 DNA: TGTGCCAGCAGCGTATCAGGACAGTCTTACACCATATATTTT
CDR3 protein: CASSVSGQSYTIYF